This TCR beta chain was sequenced for a study of T cells in localized non-small cell lung cancer. Study findings and constraints: Of the tissues analyzed, uninvolved adjacent lung showed maximal T cell clonality, greater than tumor. Only one tumor region was sequenced, so heterogeneity remains possible. There were a median around 57 of the top 100 tumor clones appearing in adjacent lung. Prolonged overall survival went with higher T cell density in the blood.

Profiling relied on immunoSEQ multiplex PCR, and the TCRdb table lists in-frame clones only, not all of them. In the table there are 60,000 to 85,000 clones, less than 90% of which are singletons. Note on this clone: What it binds is not known.

This CDR3 is built from 14 residues. With V trimmed by 5 bases and J by 9 bases, 7 bases remained unmatched. In germline, CDR1 is LNHDA, CDR2 SQIVND (reference sequence). This chain uses TRBV19 with TRBJ2-1, with 10 bases aligning to TRBD2. This TCR was recovered from a male donor at least 60 years old with stage III squamous cell lung carcinoma. This material consisted of peripheral blood, taken before any cancer treatment. CDR3 amino acids: CASSSGTSEREQFF. The CDR3 coding sequence is TGTGCCAGTAGTTCAGGGACTAGCGAGCGTGAGCAGTTCTTC.